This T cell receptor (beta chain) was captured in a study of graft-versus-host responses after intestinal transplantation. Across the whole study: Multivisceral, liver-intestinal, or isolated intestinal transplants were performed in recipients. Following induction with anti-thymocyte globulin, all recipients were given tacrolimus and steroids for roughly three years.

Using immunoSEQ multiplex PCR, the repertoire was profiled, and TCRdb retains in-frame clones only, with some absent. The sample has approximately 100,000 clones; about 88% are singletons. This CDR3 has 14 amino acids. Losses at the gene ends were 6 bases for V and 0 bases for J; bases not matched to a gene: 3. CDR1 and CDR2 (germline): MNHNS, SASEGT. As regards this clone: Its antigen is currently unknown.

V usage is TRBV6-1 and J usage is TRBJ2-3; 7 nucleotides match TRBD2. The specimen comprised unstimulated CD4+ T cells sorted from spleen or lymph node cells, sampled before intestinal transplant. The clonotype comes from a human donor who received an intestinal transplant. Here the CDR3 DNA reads TGTGCCAGCAGCCTAGCGGTTAGCACAGATACGCAGTATTTT. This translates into CASSLAVSTDTQYF.